Given below is one T cell receptor beta chain in context. Its antigen is currently unknown. Collection occurred without any documented infections or immune events in donors. The source of the sample is a study of identifying expanded T cells in peripheral blood. Points from the study as a whole: Differentially abundant clones: 1 to 1.5 between replicates, 15 to 17 at around 14 days, 19 at four.

Germline V gene sequence: CDR1 SGHNT, CDR2 YENEEA. The V end lost 7 bases, the J end lost 1 base, and 11 bases lay between the germline ends. The CDR3 runs to 13 residues. The table came from immunoSEQ multiplex PCR; TCRdb's copy has only in-frame clones and leaves some out. The sample has approximately 100,000 clones; more than 85% are singletons. Sequenced: blood. This chain joins TRBV11-3 and TRBJ2-7; D ambiguous. The clonotype originates from a person between 18 and 70 years old in good health. The CDR3: CASIGQHSYEQYF. In DNA form, the CDR3 reads TGTGCCAGCATAGGGCAGCATTCCTACGAGCAGTACTTC.